This TCR beta chain was captured in a study of CD8+ T cells in alopecia areata. Across the whole study: Tofacitinib therapy lasting 6 to 18 months was followed by 6 months off drug.

Sequencing used cDNA as its template, made by extracting RNA and reverse transcribing it. Assay: immunoSEQ multiplex PCR; the TCRdb copy retains only in-frame clones and omits some. The sample lists about 150,000 clones, 50% to 65% seen once, with roughly 21% in the top ten. This clone has just a few counts. V dropped 7 bases and J dropped 7 bases, with 24 bases sitting between them. The CDR3 spans 15 residues. The germline gives CDR1 SQVTM, CDR2 ANQGSEA. Source: CD8+ T cells sorted from blood, taken at week 0. The chain combines TRBV29-1 with TRBJ2-3; no clear D gene. The receptor was derived from a human donor with alopecia areata. CDR3 amino acids: CSARDLEEPRNTQYF. CDR3 in DNA: TGCAGCGCGAGAGACCTCGAGGAACCGCGAAATACGCAGTATTTT.